This T cell receptor (beta chain) was sequenced in a study of T cells in localized non-small cell lung cancer. General study points: Longer overall survival was seen with higher T cell density measured in blood. Turning up in adjacent lung were a median approximately 57 of the top 100 tumor clones.

The repertoire was sequenced with immunoSEQ multiplex PCR; TCRdb's copy has only in-frame clones and lacks some. The sample lists 50,000 to 75,000 clones; about 90% were seen once. This clone was observed a single time. The antigen is not known. The specimen was peripheral blood, collected before any cancer treatment. The receptor was isolated from a man aged 40 to 70 with stage I squamous cell lung carcinoma.

CDR3 in amino acids: CSAALGNVQYF. Written as DNA, the CDR3 is TGCAGTGCAGCCCTTGGGAATGTTCAGTACTTC. The rearrangement uses TRBV20-1 and TRBJ2-7; D remains ambiguous. The CDR3 consists of 11 residues. V lost 6 bases to trimming and J lost 10 bases, with 16 bases between them. Germline values: CDR1 DFQATT, CDR2 SNEGSKA (reference sequence).